Shown below are 4 T cell receptor beta chains from a single sample sequenced in a study of shared clonotypes between healthy human individuals. Profiled with immunoSEQ multiplex PCR; TCRdb holds only in-frame clones, not every one. Altogether approximately 1,000,000 clones are present, about 84% being singletons, with the ten largest covering around 0.47%. Sequenced input: memory CD4+ T cells from PBMCs. Subset indicated: CD45RA-negative fraction. Every receptor here comes from a man younger than 35 in good health. Some clones in this sample may be carry-over from other donors' samples.

The chain has TRBV5-4 and TRBJ1-1, with a tentative D call TRBD1 (5 bases). Deletions cut 3 bases from V and 1 base from J, with 13 bases between. The CDR3 length is 15 residues. CDR1 is SGHNT, CDR2 YYREEE, per germline (reference sequence). CDR3 in amino acids: CASSWGLDGNTEAFF. In nucleotides, the CDR3 is TGTGCCAGCAGCTGGGGCTTGGACGGGAACACTGAAGCTTTCTTT.

V usage is TRBV29-1 and J usage is TRBJ2-7; 10 bases match TRBD2. This CDR3 contains 13 residues. Germline V gives CDR1 SQVTM, CDR2 ANQGSEA. After removal of 4 bases from V and 6 bases from J, the junction contained 6 bases not matched to a gene. CDR3 loop: CSVASGSFREQYF. The CDR3 bases are TGCAGCGTTGCTAGCGGGAGTTTTCGCGAGCAGTACTTC.

This clone came up a few times. V usage is TRBV25-1 and J usage is TRBJ2-1; a weak D match, TRBD2 (6 bases). The length of the CDR3 is 13 residues. V was shortened by 4 bases and J by 9 bases, with 13 bases between the two germline ends. Germline V CDR1 and CDR2: MGHDK, SYGVNS. CDR3 nucleotides: TGTGCCAGCAGTGCGGGGGTAGAGCGTGAGCAGTTCTTC. It translates to CASSAGVEREQFF.

The chain carries TRBV7-2 and TRBJ1-5; TRBD1 aligns across 8 bases. There are 17 residues in the CDR3. The trim removed 5 bases at V and 0 bases at J, leaving 9 bases unmatched. The germline V gene has CDR1 SGHTA and CDR2 FQGNSA. CDR3 nucleotides: TGTGCCAGCAGCCTCCGGGACAGGACGCATAGCAATCAGCCCCAGCATTTT. It encodes CASSLRDRTHSNQPQHF.